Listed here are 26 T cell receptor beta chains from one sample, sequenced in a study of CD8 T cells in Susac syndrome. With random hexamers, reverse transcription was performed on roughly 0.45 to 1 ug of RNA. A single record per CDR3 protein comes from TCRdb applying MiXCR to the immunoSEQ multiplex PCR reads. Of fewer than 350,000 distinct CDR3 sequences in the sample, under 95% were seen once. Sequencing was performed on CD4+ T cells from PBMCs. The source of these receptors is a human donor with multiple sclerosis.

This CDR3 is CASNYGRNTEAFF. CDR3 nucleotides: TGTGCCAGCAATTACGGGAGGAACACTGAAGCTTTCTTT. The chain uses TRBV6-1 and TRBJ1-1; D gene uncertain. The CDR3 consists of 13 residues. Trimming pared 7 bases from V and 1 base from J, leaving 10 bases between. Germline CDR1 and CDR2: MNHNS and SASEGT.

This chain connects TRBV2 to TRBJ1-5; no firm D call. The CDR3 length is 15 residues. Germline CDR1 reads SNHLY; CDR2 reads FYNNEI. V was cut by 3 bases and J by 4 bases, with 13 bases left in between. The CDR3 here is CASSDKIRGNQPQHF. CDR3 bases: TGTGCCAGCAGTGATAAGATTAGAGGTAATCAGCCCCAGCATTTT.

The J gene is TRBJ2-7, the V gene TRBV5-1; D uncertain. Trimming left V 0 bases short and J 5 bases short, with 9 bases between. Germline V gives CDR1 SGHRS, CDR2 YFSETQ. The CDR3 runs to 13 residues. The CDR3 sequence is CASSLEVGNEQYF. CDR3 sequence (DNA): TGCGCCAGCAGCTTGGAGGTAGGGAACGAGCAGTACTTC.

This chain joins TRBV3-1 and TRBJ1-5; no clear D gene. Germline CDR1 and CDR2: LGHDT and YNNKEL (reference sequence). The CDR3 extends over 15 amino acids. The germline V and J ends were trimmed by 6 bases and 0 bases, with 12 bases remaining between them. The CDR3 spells CASSHSTYSNQPQHF. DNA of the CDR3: TGTGCCAGCAGTCACAGCACTTATAGCAATCAGCCCCAGCATTTT.

The CDR3 DNA reads TGTGCCAGCAGAAAAGGACACCTCGGCTATGGCTACACCTTC. It encodes CASRKGHLGYGYTF. This chain joins TRBV6-5 and TRBJ1-2, with D possibly being TRBD1 (5 bases). Germline V lookup: CDR1 MNHEY, CDR2 SVGAGI. Trimming stripped 6 bases from V and 4 bases from J, with 15 bases between. The CDR3 length is 14 residues.

The CDR3 protein is CASSHGSGAGEQFF. The CDR3, as DNA: TGTGCCAGCAGCCATGGGTCGGGGGCAGGTGAGCAGTTCTTC. The chain is built from TRBV3-1 and TRBJ2-1; D might be TRBD1 or TRBD2, each matching 6 bases. In germline, CDR1 is LGHDT, CDR2 YNNKEL (reference sequence). The CDR3 loop spans 14 amino acids. Trimming took 3 bases from V and 9 from J, leaving 15 bases between them.

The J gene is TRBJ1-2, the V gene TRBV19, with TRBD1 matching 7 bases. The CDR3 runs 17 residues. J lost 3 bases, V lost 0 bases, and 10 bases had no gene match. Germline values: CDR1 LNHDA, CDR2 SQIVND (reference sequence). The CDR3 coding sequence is TGTGCCAGTAGTATAGATCTAGGCGCAGGGGGGGACTATGGCTACACCTTC. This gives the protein CASSIDLGAGGDYGYTF.

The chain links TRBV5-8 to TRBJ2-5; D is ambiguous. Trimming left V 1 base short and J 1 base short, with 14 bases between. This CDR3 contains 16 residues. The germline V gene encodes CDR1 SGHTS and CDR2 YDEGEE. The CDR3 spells CASSLRYGVPQETQYF. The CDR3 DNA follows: TGTGCCAGCAGCTTGCGGTACGGCGTCCCCCAAGAGACCCAGTACTTC.

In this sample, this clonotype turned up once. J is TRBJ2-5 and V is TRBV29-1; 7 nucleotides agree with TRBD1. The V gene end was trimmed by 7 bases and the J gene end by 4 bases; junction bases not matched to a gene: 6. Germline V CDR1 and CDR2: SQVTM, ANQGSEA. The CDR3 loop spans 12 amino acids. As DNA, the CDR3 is TGCAGCGGCACACGGGACAGAGAGACCCAGTACTTC. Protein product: CSGTRDRETQYF. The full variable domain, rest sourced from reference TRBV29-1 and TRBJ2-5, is SAVISQKPSRDICQRGTSLTIQCQVDSQVTMMFWYRQQPGQSLTLIATANQGSEATYESGFVIDKFPISRPNLTFSTLTVSNMSPEDSSIYLCSGTRDRETQYFGPGTRLLVL.

In DNA form, the CDR3 reads TGTGCCAGCAGGACACCCCTAGCGGTCAATGAGCAGTTCTTC. Protein sequence: CASRTPLAVNEQFF. This chain uses TRBV3-1 with TRBJ2-1; the match to TRBD2 covers 7 bases. Trimming at V came to 6 bases and at J to 6 bases, leaving 8 bases not matched to a gene. This CDR3 is built from 14 residues. Looked up from germline, CDR1 is LGHDT and CDR2 is YNNKEL (reference sequence).

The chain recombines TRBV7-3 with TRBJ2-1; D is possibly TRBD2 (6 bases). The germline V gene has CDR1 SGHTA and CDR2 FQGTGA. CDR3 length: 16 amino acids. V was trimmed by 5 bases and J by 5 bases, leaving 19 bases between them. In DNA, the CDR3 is TGTGCCAGCAGCCCTCCGACTAGGGTAAGAAACAATGAGCAGTTCTTC. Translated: CASSPPTRVRNNEQFF.

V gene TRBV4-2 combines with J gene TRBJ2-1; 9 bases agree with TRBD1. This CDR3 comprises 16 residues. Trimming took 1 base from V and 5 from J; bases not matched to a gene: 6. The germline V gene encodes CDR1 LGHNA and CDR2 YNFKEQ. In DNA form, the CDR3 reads TGTGCCAGCAGCCAAGTGGGACAGGGCAGTAACAATGAGCAGTTCTTC. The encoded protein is CASSQVGQGSNNEQFF.

The CDR3 loop reads CASSPWTSGGNNEQFF. The CDR3 DNA reads TGTGCCAGCAGCCCCTGGACTAGCGGGGGGAACAATGAGCAGTTCTTC. The rearrangement joins TRBV3-1 to TRBJ2-1; 14 nucleotides line up with TRBD2. Trimming at V came to 4 bases and at J to 5 bases, leaving 4 bases not matched to a gene. The germline V gene has CDR1 LGHDT and CDR2 YNNKEL (reference sequence). This CDR3 contains 16 residues.

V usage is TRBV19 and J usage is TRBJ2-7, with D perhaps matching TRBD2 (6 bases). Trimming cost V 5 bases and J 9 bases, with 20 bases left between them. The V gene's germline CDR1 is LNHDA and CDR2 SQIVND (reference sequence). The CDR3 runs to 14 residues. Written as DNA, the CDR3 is TGTGCCAGTAGTGTGGGGACTCACCTCTCCTCGCAGTACTTC. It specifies CASSVGTHLSSQYF.

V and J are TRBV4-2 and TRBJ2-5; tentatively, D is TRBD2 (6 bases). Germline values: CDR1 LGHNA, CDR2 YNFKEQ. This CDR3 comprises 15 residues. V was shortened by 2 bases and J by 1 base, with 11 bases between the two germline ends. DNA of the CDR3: TGTGCCAGCAGCCAACCCGGGACTTTCCAAGAGACCCAGTACTTC. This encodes CASSQPGTFQETQYF.

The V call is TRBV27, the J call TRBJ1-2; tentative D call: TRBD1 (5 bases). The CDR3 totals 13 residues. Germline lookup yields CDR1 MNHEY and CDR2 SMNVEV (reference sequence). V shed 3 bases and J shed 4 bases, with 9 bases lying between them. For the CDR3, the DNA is TGTGCCAGCAGTTTTCAGGGCCGCTATGGCTACACCTTC. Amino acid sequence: CASSFQGRYGYTF.

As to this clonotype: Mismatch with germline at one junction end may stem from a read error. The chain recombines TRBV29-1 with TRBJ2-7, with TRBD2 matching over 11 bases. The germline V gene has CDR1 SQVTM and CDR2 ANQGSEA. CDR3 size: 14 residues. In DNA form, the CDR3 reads TGCAGCGTGGAAGGGACTAGCGGAACCTACGAGCAGTACTTC. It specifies CSVEGTSGTYEQYF.

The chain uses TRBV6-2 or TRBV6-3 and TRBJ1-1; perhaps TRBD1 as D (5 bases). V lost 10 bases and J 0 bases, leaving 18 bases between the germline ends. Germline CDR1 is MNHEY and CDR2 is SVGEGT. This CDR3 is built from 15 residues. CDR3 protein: CAISPRGRMNTEAFF. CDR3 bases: TGTGCCATCTCCCCACGGGGGAGGATGAACACTGAAGCTTTCTTT.

The CDR3 region is CASSGDRNGKELFF. CDR3 in DNA: TGTGCCAGCAGTGGTGACAGGAATGGGAAGGAGCTGTTTTTT. The chain links TRBV12-3 or TRBV12-4 to TRBJ2-2; D may be TRBD1 (6 bases). The V end was cut by 5 bases, the J end by 10 bases, with 17 bases between. This CDR3 is built from 14 residues.

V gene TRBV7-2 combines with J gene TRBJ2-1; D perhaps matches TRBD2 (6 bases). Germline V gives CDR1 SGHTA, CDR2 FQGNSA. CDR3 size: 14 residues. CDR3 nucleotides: TGTGCTATACCCGGTGGGGGAGGCCATGGGGGGCAGTTCTTC. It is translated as CAIPGGGGHGGQFF.

The DNA of the CDR3 is TGTGCCAGCAGCCATACGACTAGCGGGAGAGTCTACGAGCAGTACTTC. As protein: CASSHTTSGRVYEQYF. The J gene is TRBJ2-7, the V gene TRBV3-1; 12 bases match TRBD2. After removal of 3 bases from V and 3 bases from J, the junction contained 6 bases not matched to a gene. The germline gives CDR1 LGHDT, CDR2 YNNKEL (reference sequence). CDR3 length equals 16 residues.

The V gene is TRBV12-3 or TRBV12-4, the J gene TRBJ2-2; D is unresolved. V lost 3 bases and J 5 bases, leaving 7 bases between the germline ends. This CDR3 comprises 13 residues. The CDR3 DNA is TGTGCCAGCAGTTTCTCCTCGACCGGGGAGCTGTTTTTT. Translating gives CASSFSSTGELFF.

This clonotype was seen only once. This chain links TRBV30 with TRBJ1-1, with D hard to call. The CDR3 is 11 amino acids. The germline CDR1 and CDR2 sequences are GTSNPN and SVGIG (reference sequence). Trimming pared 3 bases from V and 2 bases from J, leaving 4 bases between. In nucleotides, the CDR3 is TGTGCCTGGAGACCCAACACTGAAGCTTTCTTT. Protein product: CAWRPNTEAFF.

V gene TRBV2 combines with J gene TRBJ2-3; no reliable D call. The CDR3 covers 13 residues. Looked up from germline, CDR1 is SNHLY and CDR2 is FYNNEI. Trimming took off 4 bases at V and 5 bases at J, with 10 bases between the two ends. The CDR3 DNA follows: TGTGCCAGCAGTGTTGGGCGGCAAGATACGCAGTATTTT. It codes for CASSVGRQDTQYF.

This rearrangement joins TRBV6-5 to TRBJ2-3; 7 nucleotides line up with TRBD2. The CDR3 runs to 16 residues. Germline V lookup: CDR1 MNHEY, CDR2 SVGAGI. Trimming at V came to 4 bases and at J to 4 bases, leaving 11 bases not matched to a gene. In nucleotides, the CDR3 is TGTGCCAGCAGTTCTGAAGCGGGAAGAGGGCCAGATACGCAGTATTTT. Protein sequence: CASSSEAGRGPDTQYF.

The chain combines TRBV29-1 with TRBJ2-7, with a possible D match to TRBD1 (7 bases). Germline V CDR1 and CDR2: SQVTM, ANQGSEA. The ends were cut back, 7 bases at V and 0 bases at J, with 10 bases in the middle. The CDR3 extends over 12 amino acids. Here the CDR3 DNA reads TGCAGCGGCGGGGACAGCTCCTACGAGCAGTACTTC. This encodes CSGGDSSYEQYF.